Included here is one TCR beta chain sequence, with context. The target antigen is unknown. A much larger clone lies one base from this, so it may be a read error. Naive CD8 libraries used about 19,000 to 1,000,000 sorted cells and 10%, 30% or 50% RNA. Preparation of the bulk TCR libraries relied on previously described methods and listed TCR primers. MiXCR was run by TCRdb on the PCR reads, yielding one entry per CDR3 protein. This repertoire shows more than 450,000 distinct CDR3 sequences, about 20% found once; its top ten account for 0.7% to 0.95%. These data come from a study of molecular identifiers for immune sequencing clone quantification. The study, taken as a whole, reports: Clonotypes surpassing 20 RNA copies contained over 98% of effector molecules, versus under 1% in naive cells.

CDR1 MNHEY and CDR2 SVGAGI come from the germline V gene. The CDR3 sequence is 15 residues long. This clonotype was obtained from a human donor in good health. Some libraries in this study had Jurkat cell RNA spiked in. The sample comprised naive CD8+ T cells from blood, with Jurkat cell RNA spiked in. Subset given: FACS-sorted CD8+CD4-CCR7+CD45RA+ naive T cells. The V call is TRBV6-5, the J call TRBJ2-7, with TRBD1 matching 10 bases. Written as DNA, the CDR3 is TGTGCCAGCAGTATTTCGGGACAGGGGTCCTGCGAGCAGTACTTC. Its protein is CASSISGQGSCEQYF.